These T cell receptor beta chains were read from a single sample in a study of identical twins. Using its own MiXCR run on the 5' RACE reads, TCRdb lists one record per CDR3 protein. This table has 1,800,000 or so distinct CDR3 sequences, roughly 35% appearing once. Sequencing was done on a sample of cord blood. The receptors derive from a newborn girl in good health. The CDR3 runs from the conserved cysteine through the conserved F or W. Fields, in order: clone size, J gene, V gene, D gene, CDR3 protein, CDR3 DNA. A D gene is named only where the DNA matches it firmly. Size is omitted from some rows. Given values are once, few, many or a class for expanded clones.

>NA|TRBJ2-7|TRBV12-3/TRBV12-4|TRBD2
CASRETSGGYEQYF
TGTGCCAGCAGAGAAACTAGCGGGGGCTACGAGCAGTACTTC
>NA|TRBJ1-6|TRBV7-2|NA
CASSPLDRDNSPLHF
TGTGCCAGCAGCCCTTTGGACAGAGATAATTCACCCCTCCACTTT
>few|TRBJ2-2|TRBV29-1|TRBD1
CSVELGRGQGELFF
TGCAGCGTTGAGTTGGGAAGGGGGCAAGGGGAGCTGTTTTTT
>few|TRBJ1-2|TRBV5-1|NA
CASSIKTGNYGYTF
TGCGCCAGCAGCATAAAGACAGGCAACTATGGCTACACCTTC
>many|TRBJ2-6|TRBV20-1|NA
CSARGGTSGANVLTF
TGCAGTGCTAGAGGAGGGACCTCTGGGGCCAACGTCCTGACTTTC
>few|TRBJ2-7|TRBV18|NA
CASSPWRDSYEQYF
TGTGCCAGCTCACCATGGAGGGACTCCTACGAGCAGTACTTC
>NA|TRBJ2-7|TRBV27|NA
CASSLFGSGTSYEQYF
TGTGCCAGCAGTTTATTCGGGTCCGGGACTTCCTACGAGCAGTACTTC
>NA|TRBJ2-4|TRBV6-1|TRBD1
CASSEVATGRAKNIQYF
TGTGCCAGCAGTGAAGTCGCGACAGGGAGAGCCAAAAACATTCAGTACTTC
>many|TRBJ2-3|TRBV10-3|TRBD1
CAISRKGQGGDTQYF
TGTGCCATCAGTCGAAAGGGACAGGGAGGAGATACGCAGTATTTT
>NA|TRBJ1-2|TRBV6-6|NA
CASRNPGTAYGYTF
TGTGCCAGCAGGAACCCCGGGACGGCTTATGGCTACACCTTC
>NA|TRBJ2-1|TRBV11-2|NA
CASSYYYGLEQFF
TGTGCCAGCAGCTATTACTACGGGCTTGAGCAGTTCTTC
>many|TRBJ2-4|TRBV7-2|TRBD2
CASSLLLAGAKNIQYF
TGTGCCAGCAGCTTACTCCTAGCGGGAGCCAAAAACATTCAGTACTTC
>NA|TRBJ2-7|TRBV4-1|NA
CASSQIPAFAGSRYNEQYF
TGCGCCAGCAGCCAAATTCCGGCCTTTGCGGGGAGTAGATACAATGAGCAGTACTTC
>NA|TRBJ1-1|TRBV4-1|NA
CASSQDSGGRWAFF
TGCGCCAGCAGCCAAGATTCGGGAGGGCGTTGGGCTTTCTTT
>NA|TRBJ1-5|TRBV20-1|NA
CSAAGPFEHF
TGCAGTGCTGCGGGTCCGTTTGAGCATTTT
>few|TRBJ1-5|TRBV2|NA
CASSEGTVFLIRDQPQHF
TGTGCCAGCAGTGAAGGGACAGTCTTCCTCATAAGGGATCAGCCCCAGCATTTT
>NA|TRBJ2-5|TRBV20-1|NA
CSAIRTPWETQYF
TGCAGTGCTATACGGACGCCCTGGGAGACCCAGTACTTC
>NA|TRBJ2-7|TRBV21-1|NA
CASSKCEGVRKSYEQYF
TGTGCCAGCAGCAAATGTGAAGGGGTCAGAAAATCCTACGAGCAGTACTTC
>once|TRBJ2-2|TRBV20-1|TRBD2
CSARNRRGATGELFF
TGCAGTGCTAGAAACCGGCGGGGGGCCACCGGGGAGCTGTTTTTT
>NA|TRBJ2-7|TRBV20-1|NA
CSASRASSEQYF
TGCAGTGCTAGTCGTGCCTCTAGCGAGCAGTACTTC
>NA|TRBJ1-1|TRBV29-1|NA
CSVAWAGSNTEAFF
TGCAGCGTTGCCTGGGCAGGCTCCAACACTGAAGCTTTCTTT
>NA|TRBJ1-6|TRBV7-2|NA
CASSPYNNSPLHF
TGTGCCAGCAGCCCCTATAATAATTCACCCCTCCACTTT
>NA|TRBJ1-2|TRBV2|NA
CASSELGAHGYTF
TGTGCCAGCAGTGAATTGGGGGCCCATGGCTACACCTTC
>NA|TRBJ1-3|TRBV27|TRBD1
CASSFGRGPGNTIYF
TGTGCCAGCAGTTTCGGAAGGGGGCCTGGAAACACCATATATTTT
>NA|TRBJ1-1|TRBV6-6|TRBD1
CASSSEPTGRSEAFF
TGTGCCAGCAGCTCAGAACCGACAGGGCGGTCGGAAGCTTTCTTT
>NA|TRBJ1-1|TRBV27|NA
CASSLGSGSTEAFF
TGTGCCAGCAGTTTAGGGTCAGGGAGCACTGAAGCTTTCTTT
>few|TRBJ1-5|TRBV27|TRBD1
CASSRYRGDYSNQPQHF
TGTGCCAGCTCAAGATACAGGGGGGACTATAGCAATCAGCCCCAGCATTTT
>many|TRBJ2-5|TRBV12-3/TRBV12-4|NA
CASSFRTAQETQYF
TGTGCCAGCAGTTTTCGGACAGCACAAGAGACCCAGTACTTC
>NA|TRBJ2-1|TRBV20-1|NA
CSARALLGGNEQFF
TGCAGTGCTAGGGCGCTTCTAGGGGGCAATGAGCAGTTCTTC
>NA|TRBJ2-3|TRBV27|TRBD2
CASSPYQLAGPADTQYF
TGTGCCAGCAGTCCCTACCAGCTAGCGGGGCCCGCAGATACGCAGTATTTT
>once|TRBJ2-1|TRBV2|TRBD2
CASNPGGTYNEQFF
TGTGCCAGCAATCCGGGGGGGACCTACAATGAGCAGTTCTTC
>NA|TRBJ2-7|TRBV2|TRBD2
CASSEARGGYEQYF
TGTGCCAGCAGTGAGGCGCGGGGGGGGTACGAGCAGTACTTC
>few|TRBJ2-1|TRBV6-2/TRBV6-3|TRBD1
CASSQRRGTGNYNEQFF
TGTGCCAGCAGTCAACGACGCGGGACAGGGAATTACAATGAGCAGTTCTTC
>NA|TRBJ2-2|TRBV4-1|NA
CASSPPHQGPAGELFF
TGCGCCAGCAGCCCCCCCCACCAAGGGCCCGCGGGGGAGCTGTTTTTT
>few|TRBJ2-3|TRBV5-1|TRBD2
CASSRQLADATDTQYF
TGCGCCAGCAGCCGTCAACTAGCGGATGCCACAGATACGCAGTATTTT
>NA|TRBJ2-2|TRBV5-6|NA
CASSYRVREWCTGELFF
TGTGCCAGCAGCTACCGGGTTCGGGAGTGGTGCACCGGGGAGCTGTTTTTT